Included here is one T cell receptor beta chain sequence, with context. Its target antigen remains unknown. No much larger clone is present one base from it, and per-base qualities are unavailable. The library was prepared using RACE. The instrument was a NextSeq 500. During library preparation, unique molecular identifiers were attached to individual cDNA molecules so that TCRs could be counted quantitatively and reproducibly. From each blood RNA sample, both TCR alpha and TCR beta chains were sequenced. Processing in the source paper ran as follows. Samples had a median of roughly 98,000 TCRs, with a range from roughly 20,000 to 690,600. V, J and CDR3 annotation of the TCR reads was carried out using the Decombinator software suite. For PS versus PT1 abundance plots, all samples were subsampled to the same number of TCRs (28,000). TCRs were defined as expanded if absent before sensitization and observed at least eight times at the 2-week time point. TCRdb applied fastp at Q25 and MiXCR to the public reads, then kept only in-frame beta chains. Duplicate CDR3 protein sequences are folded into a single record with the most common DNA and genes. These V and J calls are TCRdb output, not the study's own analysis. The sample yields fewer than 95,000 distinct CDR3 sequences; 9.5% to 12% were counted once. Jointly, the top ten make up less than 2.5% of the sample.

This record comes from a study of human T cells and chemical hapten exposure (dated by TCRdb to the early 2020s). Turning to the overall study: For sensitization, 2% DPC in acetone was applied to an approximately 2 cm by approximately 2 cm area of upper inner arm skin. Patch testing was performed on the upper back with Finn chambers containing 0.01% DPC, and the patch tests were scored after 6 days according to International Contact Dermatitis Research Group standards. For TCR sequencing, blood came from 25 to 30 alopecia patients at anywhere from one to four time points (pre-sensitization, 2, 6 and 24 weeks). This study followed changes in the peripheral blood TCR repertoire in vivo during primary and secondary sensitization of alopecia patients to the hapten diphenylcyclopropenone (DPC). The mostly female patient cohort included alopecia areata with under or over 50% scalp involvement, alopecia totalis and alopecia universalis. Libraries were pooled for sequencing, and variation in per-sample TCR yields was attributed mainly to small differences in library volumes within the pool. Blood was sampled from patients pre-sensitization (week 0) and at 2, 6 and about 24 weeks after DPC sensitization. Throughout the study period of roughly 24 weeks, patients also received therapeutic DPC doses to the scalp every week. Study-wide conclusions, independent of this receptor: Expanded TCRs formed significantly more large CDR3 similarity clusters than pre-sensitization or healthy control sets, consistent with antigen-driven responses. Repeated subsampling changed both the strength of the expansion versus patch-test correlation and the threshold at which the correlation became significant. No change with DPC sensitization was found in the number of TCRs above 1 in 1000 frequency, and no evidence of global repertoire structure alterations was found. The number of PT1 expanded TCRs positively correlated with patch test score, significant at thresholds 8, 16 and 32 but not 4. Alopecia, a presumed autoimmune disease, was present in all patients, so the immune response of the patients might differ from that of healthy individuals.

Explained via the paper, the time point label denotes: patch test 2, 6 weeks after DPC sensitization. This sample's treatment or condition label indicates: therapeutic diphenylcyclopropenone sensitization with weekly scalp DPC. At every patch-test visit, the blood draw took place before the patch test was put on. Patients were eligible if aged 18 to 70, diagnosed with alopecia and judged suitable for DPC therapy, and pregnant patients were excluded. Total RNA was isolated from unfractionated whole blood collected in Tempus Blood RNA tubes. The CDR1 and CDR2 encoded by the germline V gene are SGHRS and YFSETQ. Trimming leaves V shorter by 4 bases and J shorter by 0 bases, with the junction holding 5 bases beyond the gene matches. From the cysteine up to the phenylalanine, the CDR3 has a length of 15 residues. The CDR3 DNA has 45 bases and is translated from base 1.

The receptor was isolated from a man aged 35-49 years with alopecia areata. Some clones in this sample may be carry-over from other donors' samples. This receptor chain uses TRBV5-1 and TRBJ2-3; 7 bases in between match TRBD1. Specimen: whole blood, collected in connection with sensitization to the hapten diphenylcyclopropenone (DPC). The DNA sequence reads TGCGCCAGCAGCCCACAGGGGTCTAGCACAGATACGCAGTATTTT. Translated, it gives CASSPQGSSTDTQYF.